This TCR beta chain appears in the sequencing data of a study of blood T cell repertoires in COVID-19. Clones were sequenced by immunoSEQ multiplex PCR, and TCRdb holds only the in-frame ones, with some missing. The sample has over 350,000 clones; roughly 89% are singletons. Material for sequencing was peripheral blood. The clonotype comes from a woman in her twenties or thirties with acute or convalescent COVID-19.

The CDR3 bases are TGTGCCAGCAGACGGGGGGGTAGCAAAAACATTCAGTACTTC. Its translation is CASRRGGSKNIQYF. The chain couples TRBV2 to TRBJ2-4; 8 nucleotides align to TRBD2. This CDR3 contains 14 residues. V was pared by 6 bases and J by 3 bases, with 4 bases of the junction left unmatched. Germline-derived CDR1 and CDR2 are SNHLY and FYNNEI.